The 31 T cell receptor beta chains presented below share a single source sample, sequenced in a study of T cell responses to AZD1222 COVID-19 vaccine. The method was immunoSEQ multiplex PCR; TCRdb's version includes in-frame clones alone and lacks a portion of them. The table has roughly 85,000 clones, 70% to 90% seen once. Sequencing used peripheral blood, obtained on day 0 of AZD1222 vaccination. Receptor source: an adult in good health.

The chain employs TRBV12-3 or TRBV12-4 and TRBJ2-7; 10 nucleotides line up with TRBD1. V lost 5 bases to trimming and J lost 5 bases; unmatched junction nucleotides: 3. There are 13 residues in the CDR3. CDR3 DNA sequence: TGTGCCAGCAGTCTGGGGACAGGGGACGAGCAGTACTTC. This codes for CASSLGTGDEQYF.

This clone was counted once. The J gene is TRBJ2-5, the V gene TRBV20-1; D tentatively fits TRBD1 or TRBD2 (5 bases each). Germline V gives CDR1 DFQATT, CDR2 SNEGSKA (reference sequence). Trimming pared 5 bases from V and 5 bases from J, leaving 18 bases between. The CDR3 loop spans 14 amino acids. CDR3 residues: CSAGDSRGEETQYF. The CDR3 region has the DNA TGCAGTGCTGGTGATAGCCGGGGCGAGGAGACCCAGTACTTC.

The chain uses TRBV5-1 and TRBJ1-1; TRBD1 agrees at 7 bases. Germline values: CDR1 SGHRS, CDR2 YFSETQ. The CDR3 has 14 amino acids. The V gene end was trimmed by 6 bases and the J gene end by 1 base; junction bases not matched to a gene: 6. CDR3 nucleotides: TGCGCCAGCACCTCGGGACAGCCGAACACTGAAGCTTTCTTT. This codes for CASTSGQPNTEAFF. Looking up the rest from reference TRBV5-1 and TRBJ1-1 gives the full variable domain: KAGVTQTPRYLIKTRGQQVTLSCSPISGHRSVSWYQQTPGQGLQFLFEYFSETQRNKGNFPGRFSGRQFSNSRSEMNVSTLELGDSALYLCASTSGQPNTEAFFGQGTRLTVV.

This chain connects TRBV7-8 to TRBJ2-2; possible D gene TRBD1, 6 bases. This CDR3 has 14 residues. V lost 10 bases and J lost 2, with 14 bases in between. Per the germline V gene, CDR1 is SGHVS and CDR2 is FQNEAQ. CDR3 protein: CATSGTTNTGELFF. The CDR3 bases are TGTGCCACCTCCGGGACAACAAACACCGGGGAGCTGTTTTTT.

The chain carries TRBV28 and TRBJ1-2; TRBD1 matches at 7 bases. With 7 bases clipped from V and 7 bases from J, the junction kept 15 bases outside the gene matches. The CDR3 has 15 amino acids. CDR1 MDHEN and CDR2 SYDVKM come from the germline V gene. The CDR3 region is CASNRKGGMERGYTF. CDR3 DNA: TGTGCCAGCAACCGAAAAGGGGGCATGGAGCGTGGCTACACCTTC.

CDR3 region: CASVKQGTTDTQYF. CDR3 nucleotides: TGTGCCAGCGTGAAACAGGGGACCACAGATACGCAGTATTTT. The chain combines TRBV6-5 with TRBJ2-3, with TRBD1 identical over 7 bases. Germline loops: CDR1 MNHEY, CDR2 SVGAGI. The junction had 7 bases not matched to a gene; V was cut back by 8 bases and J by 2 bases. This CDR3 is 14 amino acids long.

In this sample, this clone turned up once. CDR3 in DNA: TGTGCCAGTAGTATACAGAACTATGGCTACACCTTC. Its translation: CASSIQNYGYTF. The chain is built from TRBV19 and TRBJ1-2; no definite D call. The V gene lost 2 bases and the J gene lost 2 bases, with 3 bases spanning the gap. CDR1 is LNHDA, CDR2 SQIVND, per germline (reference sequence). The CDR3 extends over 12 amino acids.

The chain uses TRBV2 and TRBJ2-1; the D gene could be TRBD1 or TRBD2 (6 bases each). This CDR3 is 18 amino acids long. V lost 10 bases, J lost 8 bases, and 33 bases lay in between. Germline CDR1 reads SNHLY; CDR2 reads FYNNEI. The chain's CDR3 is CATGRPENIAPQGHEQFF. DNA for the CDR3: TGTGCCACAGGGAGGCCTGAGAATATCGCCCCACAGGGCCATGAGCAGTTCTTC.

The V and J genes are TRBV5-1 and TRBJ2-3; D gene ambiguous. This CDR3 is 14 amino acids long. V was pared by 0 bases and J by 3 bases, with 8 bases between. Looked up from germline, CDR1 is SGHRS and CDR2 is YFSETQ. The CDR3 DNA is TGCGCCAGCAGCTTGGCCACAGCAACAGATACGCAGTATTTT. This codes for CASSLATATDTQYF.

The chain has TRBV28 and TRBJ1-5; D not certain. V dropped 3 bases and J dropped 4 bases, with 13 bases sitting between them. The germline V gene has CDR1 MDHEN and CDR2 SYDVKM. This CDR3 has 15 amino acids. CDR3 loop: CASSFLFPDNQPQHF. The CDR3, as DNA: TGTGCCAGCAGTTTTCTCTTTCCCGATAATCAGCCCCAGCATTTT.

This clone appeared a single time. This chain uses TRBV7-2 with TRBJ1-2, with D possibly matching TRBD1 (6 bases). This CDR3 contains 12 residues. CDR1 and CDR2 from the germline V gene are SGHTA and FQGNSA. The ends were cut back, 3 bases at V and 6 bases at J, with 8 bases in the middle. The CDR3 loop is CASSFSGDGYTF. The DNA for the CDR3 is TGTGCCAGCAGCTTCTCAGGGGATGGCTACACCTTC.

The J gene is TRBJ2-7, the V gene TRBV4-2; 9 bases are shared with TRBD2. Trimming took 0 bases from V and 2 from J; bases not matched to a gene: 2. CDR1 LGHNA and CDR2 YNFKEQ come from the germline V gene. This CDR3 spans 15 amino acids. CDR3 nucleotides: TGTGCCAGCAGCCAAGATCGCGGGGGGGCCTACGAGCAGTACTTC. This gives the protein CASSQDRGGAYEQYF.

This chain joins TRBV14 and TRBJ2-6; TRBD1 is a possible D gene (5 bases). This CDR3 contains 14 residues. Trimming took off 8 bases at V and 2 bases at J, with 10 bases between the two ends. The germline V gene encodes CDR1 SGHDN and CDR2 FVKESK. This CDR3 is CASGIGAGANVLTF. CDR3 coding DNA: TGTGCCAGCGGTATAGGGGCTGGGGCCAACGTCCTGACTTTC.

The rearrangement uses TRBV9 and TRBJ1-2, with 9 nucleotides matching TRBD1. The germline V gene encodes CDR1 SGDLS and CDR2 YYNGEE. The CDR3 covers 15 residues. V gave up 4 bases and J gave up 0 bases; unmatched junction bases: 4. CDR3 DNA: TGTGCCAGCAGCATCGGGACAGGGTCTAACTATGGCTACACCTTC. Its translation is CASSIGTGSNYGYTF.

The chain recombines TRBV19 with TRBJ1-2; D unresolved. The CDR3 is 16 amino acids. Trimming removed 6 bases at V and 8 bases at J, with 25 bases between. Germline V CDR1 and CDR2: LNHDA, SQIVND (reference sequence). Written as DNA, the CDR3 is TGTGCCAGTAGACGCACCCCGGGAGCATTTGGTTTAGGCTACACCTTC. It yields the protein CASRRTPGAFGLGYTF.

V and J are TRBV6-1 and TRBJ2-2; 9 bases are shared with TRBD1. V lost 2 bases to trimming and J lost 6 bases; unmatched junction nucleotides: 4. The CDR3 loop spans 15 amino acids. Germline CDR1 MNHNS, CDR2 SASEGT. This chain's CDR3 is CASSEWDRAAGELFF. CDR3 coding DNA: TGTGCCAGCAGTGAATGGGACAGGGCAGCCGGGGAGCTGTTTTTT.

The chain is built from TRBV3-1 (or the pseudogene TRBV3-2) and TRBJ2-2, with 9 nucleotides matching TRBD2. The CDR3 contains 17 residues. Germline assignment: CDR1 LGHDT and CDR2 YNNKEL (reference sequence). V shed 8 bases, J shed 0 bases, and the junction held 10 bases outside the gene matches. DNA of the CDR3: TGTGCCAGCTCTCCCCGGGTAGCGGGGGCGAACACCGGGGAGCTGTTTTTT. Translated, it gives CASSPRVAGANTGELFF.

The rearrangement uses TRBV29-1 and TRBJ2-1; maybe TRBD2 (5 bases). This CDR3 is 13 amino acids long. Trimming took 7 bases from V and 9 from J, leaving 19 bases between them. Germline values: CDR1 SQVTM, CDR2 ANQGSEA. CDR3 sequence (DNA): TGCAGCGCTGAGGTCGAGGGTAGAAGTGAGCAGTTCTTC. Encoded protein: CSAEVEGRSEQFF.

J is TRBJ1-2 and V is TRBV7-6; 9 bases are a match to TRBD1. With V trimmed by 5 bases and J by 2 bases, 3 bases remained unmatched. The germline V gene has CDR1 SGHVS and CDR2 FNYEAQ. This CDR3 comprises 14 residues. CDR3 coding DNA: TGTGCCAGCAGCATAGACAGGGGGAACTATGGCTACACCTTC. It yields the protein CASSIDRGNYGYTF.

The CDR3 sequence: CASSPWADTSYEQYF. The CDR3 DNA sequence: TGCGCCAGCAGCCCCTGGGCGGACACGTCCTACGAGCAGTACTTC. The chain employs TRBV5-1 and TRBJ2-7; weak D call: TRBD1 (5 bases). The CDR3 loop spans 15 amino acids. In germline, CDR1 is SGHRS, CDR2 YFSETQ. V lost 4 bases, J lost 1 base, and 15 bases lay in between. Full variable domain (remainder filled in from reference TRBV5-1 and TRBJ2-7): KAGVTQTPRYLIKTRGQQVTLSCSPISGHRSVSWYQQTPGQGLQFLFEYFSETQRNKGNFPGRFSGRQFSNSRSEMNVSTLELGDSALYLCASSPWADTSYEQYFGPGTRLTVT.

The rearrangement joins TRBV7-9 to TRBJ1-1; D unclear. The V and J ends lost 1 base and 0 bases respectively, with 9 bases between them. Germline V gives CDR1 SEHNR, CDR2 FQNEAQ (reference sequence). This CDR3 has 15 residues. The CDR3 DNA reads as TGTGCCAGCAGCTTAGGAGGAATAATGAACACTGAAGCTTTCTTT. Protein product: CASSLGGIMNTEAFF.

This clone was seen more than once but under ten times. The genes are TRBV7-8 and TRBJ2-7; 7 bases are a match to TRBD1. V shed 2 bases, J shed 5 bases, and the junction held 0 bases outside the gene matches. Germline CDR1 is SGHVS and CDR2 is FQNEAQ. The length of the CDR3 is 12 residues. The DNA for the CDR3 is TGTGCCAGCAGCTTAACAGGGGACGAGCAGTACTTC. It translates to CASSLTGDEQYF.

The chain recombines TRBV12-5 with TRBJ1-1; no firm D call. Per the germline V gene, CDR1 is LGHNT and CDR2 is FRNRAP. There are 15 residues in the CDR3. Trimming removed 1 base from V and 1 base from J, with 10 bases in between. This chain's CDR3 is CASGLGPLKNTEAFF. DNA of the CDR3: TGTGCTAGTGGTTTGGGGCCCCTGAAGAACACTGAAGCTTTCTTT.

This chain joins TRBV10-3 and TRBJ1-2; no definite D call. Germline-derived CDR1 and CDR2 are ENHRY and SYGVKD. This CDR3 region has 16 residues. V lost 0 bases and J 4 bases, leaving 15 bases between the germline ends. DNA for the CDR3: TGTGCCATCAGTGAGTCGGTGAGCTCTACCTCCTATGGCTACACCTTC. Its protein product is CAISESVSSTSYGYTF.

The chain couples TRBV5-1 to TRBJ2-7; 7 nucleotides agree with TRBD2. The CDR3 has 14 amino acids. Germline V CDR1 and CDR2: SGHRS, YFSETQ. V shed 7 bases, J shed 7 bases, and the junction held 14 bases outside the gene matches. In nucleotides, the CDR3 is TGCGCCAGCGGCAGGCGGCGGGAGTATTTGGAGCAGTACTTC. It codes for CASGRRREYLEQYF. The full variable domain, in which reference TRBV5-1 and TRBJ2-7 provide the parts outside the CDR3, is KAGVTQTPRYLIKTRGQQVTLSCSPISGHRSVSWYQQTPGQGLQFLFEYFSETQRNKGNFPGRFSGRQFSNSRSEMNVSTLELGDSALYLCASGRRREYLEQYFGPGTRLTVT.

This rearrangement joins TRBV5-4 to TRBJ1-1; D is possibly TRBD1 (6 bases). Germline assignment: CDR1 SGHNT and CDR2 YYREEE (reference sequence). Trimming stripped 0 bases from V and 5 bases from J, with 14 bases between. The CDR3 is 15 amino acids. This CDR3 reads CASSLAFGGETEAFF. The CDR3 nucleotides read TGTGCCAGCAGCTTGGCCTTCGGGGGCGAAACTGAAGCTTTCTTT.

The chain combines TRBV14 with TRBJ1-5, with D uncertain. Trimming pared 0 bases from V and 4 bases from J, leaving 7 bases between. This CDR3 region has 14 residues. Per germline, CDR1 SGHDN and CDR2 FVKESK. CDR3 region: CASSQEGWNQPQHF. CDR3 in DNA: TGTGCCAGCAGCCAAGAGGGTTGGAATCAGCCCCAGCATTTT.

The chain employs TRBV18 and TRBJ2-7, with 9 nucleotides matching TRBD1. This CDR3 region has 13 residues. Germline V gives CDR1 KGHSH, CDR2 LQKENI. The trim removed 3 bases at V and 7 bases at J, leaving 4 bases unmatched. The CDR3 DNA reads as TGTGCCAGCTCACCCGGACAGGGGCAAGAGCAGTACTTC. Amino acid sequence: CASSPGQGQEQYF.

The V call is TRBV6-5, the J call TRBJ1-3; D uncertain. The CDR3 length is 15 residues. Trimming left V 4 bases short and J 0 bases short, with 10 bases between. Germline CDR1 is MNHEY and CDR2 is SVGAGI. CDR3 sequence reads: CASSSGRSSGNTIYF. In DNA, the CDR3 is TGTGCCAGCAGTTCAGGACGGAGCTCTGGAAACACCATATATTTT.

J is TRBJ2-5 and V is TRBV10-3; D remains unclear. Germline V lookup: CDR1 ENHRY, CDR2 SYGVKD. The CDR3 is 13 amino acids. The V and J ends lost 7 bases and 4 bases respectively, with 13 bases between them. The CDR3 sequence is CAITPGKGETQYF. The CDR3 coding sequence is TGTGCCATCACCCCCGGTAAGGGAGAGACCCAGTACTTC.

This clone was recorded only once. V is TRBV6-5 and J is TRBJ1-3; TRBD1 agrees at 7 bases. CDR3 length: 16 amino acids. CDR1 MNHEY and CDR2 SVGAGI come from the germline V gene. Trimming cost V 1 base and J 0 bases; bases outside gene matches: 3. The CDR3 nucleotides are TGTGCCAGCAGTTACTACAGGGGTTTCTCTGGAAACACCATATATTTT. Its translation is CASSYYRGFSGNTIYF.